These T cell receptor beta chains were read from a single sample in a study of shared clonotypes between healthy human individuals. The table came from immunoSEQ multiplex PCR; TCRdb's copy has only in-frame clones and leaves some out. The sample has roughly 480,000 clones, roughly 78% seen once; the top ten hold approximately 12%. The sequenced sample consisted of PBMCs. These receptors all stem from a woman aged 40 to 55 in good health. Some clones in this sample may be carry-over from other donors' samples. CDR3s include the opening cysteine and the closing phenylalanine or tryptophan. The D gene is left open where the match is weak. Only part of the rows carry a size: once, few, many, or a class if the clone is expanded.

J gene | D gene | clone size | V gene | CDR3 protein | CDR3 DNA
TRBJ2-3 | NA | few | TRBV5-8 | CASSLAEGPTDTQYF | TGTGCCAGCAGCTTGGCCGAGGGGCCCACAGATACGCAGTATTTT
TRBJ2-5 | TRBD2 | NA | TRBV15 | CATSRGRTSGTERETQYF | TGTGCCACCAGCAGAGGGAGGACTAGCGGGACAGAGCGGGAGACCCAGTACTTC
TRBJ1-5 | TRBD1 | NA | TRBV18 | CASSPDREAQHF | TGTGCCAGCTCGCCGGACAGGGAGGCCCAGCATTTT
TRBJ1-2 | TRBD1 | NA | TRBV7-2 | CASSPGTGEGYTF | TGTGCCAGCAGCCCTGGGACAGGGGAAGGCTACACCTTC
TRBJ1-2 | TRBD1 | NA | TRBV4-2 | CASSQGVGQGDYGYTF | TGTGCCAGCAGCCAAGGTGTGGGACAGGGGGACTATGGCTACACCTTC
TRBJ2-2 | NA | NA | TRBV7-6 | CASSQKTRGGELFF | TGTGCCAGCAGCCAGAAGACACGGGGCGGGGAGCTGTTTTTT
TRBJ2-2 | TRBD2 | NA | TRBV5-5 | CASSLYGGSSGELFF | TGTGCCAGCAGCTTGTATGGCGGGAGCAGCGGGGAGCTGTTTTTT
TRBJ1-2 | NA | NA | TRBV28 | CASSLMGGQGGYGYTF | TGTGCCAGCAGTTTAATGGGTGGGCAGGGAGGCTATGGCTACACCTTC
TRBJ2-7 | NA | NA | TRBV7-3 | CASSLTSANEQYF | TGTGCCAGCAGCTTAACTAGCGCGAACGAGCAGTACTTC
TRBJ2-7 | TRBD2 | once | TRBV4-3 | CASSQELAGAYEQYF | TGCGCCAGCAGCCAAGAACTAGCGGGAGCCTACGAGCAGTACTTC
TRBJ1-1 | TRBD1 | NA | TRBV28 | CASSPPGTGGTEAFF | TGTGCCAGCAGCCCCCCGGGGACAGGGGGCACTGAAGCTTTCTTT
TRBJ2-1 | TRBD1 | few | TRBV28 | CASSSAGTGWNEQFF | TGTGCCAGCAGTTCCGCGGGGACAGGTTGGAATGAGCAGTTCTTC
TRBJ2-1 | NA | NA | TRBV27 | CASSLGTGNEQFF | TGTGCCAGCAGTTTAGGGACGGGCAATGAGCAGTTCTTC
TRBJ1-1 | NA | NA | TRBV6-1 | CASNEISRVLARDTEAFF | TGCGCTAGCAATGAAATCTCCAGGGTTTTAGCTCGGGACACTGAAGCTTTCTTT
TRBJ1-2 | NA | once | TRBV28 | CASKTVNYGYTF | TGTGCCAGTAAGACAGTTAACTATGGCTACACCTTC
TRBJ1-1 | TRBD1 | NA | TRBV5-1 | CASGTGPMNTEAFF | TGCGCCAGCGGGACAGGGCCGATGAACACTGAAGCTTTCTTT
TRBJ1-4 | TRBD1 | NA | TRBV6-1 | CASSPGQGDEKLFF | TGTGCCAGCAGCCCGGGACAGGGAGATGAAAAACTGTTTTTT
TRBJ2-3 | TRBD2 | NA | TRBV6-1 | CAAWLAGSTDTQYF | TGTGCCGCCTGGCTAGCGGGAAGCACAGATACGCAGTATTTT
TRBJ2-1 | NA | once | TRBV27 | CASSPRLQENNEQFF | TGTGCCAGCAGTCCTCGACTCCAGGAAAACAATGAGCAGTTCTTC
TRBJ1-2 | TRBD1 | NA | TRBV6-1 | CASSEAAGQGNYGYTF | TGTGCCAGCAGTGAAGCCGCGGGACAGGGAAACTATGGCTACACCTTC
TRBJ2-7 | NA | NA | TRBV6-6 | CASSFPPTRLSYEQYF | TGTGCCAGCAGTTTTCCGCCGACTAGGCTGAGCTACGAGCAGTACTTC
TRBJ2-1 | TRBD1 | NA | TRBV18 | CASSPDRDRNEQFF | TGTGCCAGCTCACCGGACAGGGATCGCAATGAGCAGTTCTTC
TRBJ2-5 | TRBD1 | once | TRBV4-1 | CASSPRTGLETQYF | TGCGCCAGCAGCCCTAGGACAGGGTTGGAGACCCAGTACTTC
TRBJ1-1 | NA | NA | TRBV9 | CASSVGVVNTEAFF | TGTGCCAGCAGCGTAGGGGTTGTGAACACTGAAGCTTTCTTT